These T cell receptor beta chains were read from a single sample in a study of Ad26.COV2.S vaccination and SARS-CoV-2 variants. Produced via immunoSEQ multiplex PCR; TCRdb's table is partial and in-frame only. The repertoire has approximately 460,000 clones, about 89% of them found once; the top ten carry more than 1.5%. The material sequenced was peripheral blood, taken in a trial of Ad26.COV2.S vaccine versus placebo. The receptors come from a person between 18 and 59 years old who received the Ad26.COV2.S COVID-19 vaccine or a placebo. CDR3s include the opening cysteine and the closing phenylalanine or tryptophan. Clone size is shown for a subset of rows, as once, few, many or a class of expanded clone.

TRBV18	13	TRBJ1-1	-	CASSPRSNTEAFF
TRBV11-2	17	TRBJ2-5	-	CASSDWEIQGSRETQYF
TRBV11-3	13	TRBJ1-1	-	CASSLAVWTEAFF
TRBV3-1/TRBV3-2	13	TRBJ2-5	-	CASSQDVQETQYF
TRBV10-2	13	TRBJ2-7	once	CASKTGAGREQYF
TRBV5-5	13	TRBJ1-1	-	CASRLDFGLGAFF
TRBV10-3	16	TRBJ1-1	-	CAISESRTGGAAEAFF
TRBV4-1	16	TRBJ2-3	-	CASSHPLGDYKDTQYF
TRBV9	13	TRBJ1-2	-	CASSAYNNYGYTF
TRBV15	16	TRBJ1-2	-	CATSRDRWDSRAGYTF
TRBV6-2/TRBV6-3	13	TRBJ1-1	-	CASSLDSFLNSFF
TRBV6-5	13	TRBJ2-7	-	CASRDSGRNEQYF
TRBV18	16	TRBJ2-2	-	CASSPTLAGESGELFF
TRBV2	13	TRBJ2-5	once	CASILGVGETQYF
TRBV5-1	16	TRBJ1-6	-	CASSLGGTVRDSPLHF
TRBV28	15	TRBJ2-7	-	CASSLLSPTFAEQYF
TRBV7-8	17	TRBJ1-6	-	CASSLKWERYYNSPLHF
TRBV7-3	14	TRBJ2-3	-	CASSLAGGIDTQYF
TRBV7-9	19	TRBJ2-7	-	CASSGKGLAGGPPVHEQYF
TRBV19	14	TRBJ2-5	-	CASSLWTGEETQYF
TRBV2	15	TRBJ1-5	-	CASRMDRVWGQPQHF
TRBV2	13	TRBJ1-2	few	CASSEIPDYGYTF
TRBV11-2	18	TRBJ2-1	-	CASSSYLLAGESYNEQFF
TRBV7-8	16	TRBJ1-4	-	CASSLVWYPKNEKLFF
TRBV4-1	17	TRBJ2-3	-	CASSQEARGKSTDTQYF
TRBV27	16	TRBJ2-1	-	CASSSGGGKRYNEQFF
TRBV2	16	TRBJ1-2	-	CASTPGGGVDSYGYTF
TRBV5-1	13	TRBJ1-2	-	CASSLAGNYGYTF
TRBV7-2	11	TRBJ2-1	once	CASSPRHEQFF
TRBV27	15	TRBJ2-1	-	CASSLLSGGHNEQFF
TRBV24-1	11	TRBJ2-3	-	CATRAGDTQYF
TRBV11-3	12	TRBJ2-7	once	CASSLGRNEQYF
TRBV19	14	TRBJ2-2	-	CASSPTRNTGELFF
TRBV24-1	14	TRBJ2-3	-	CATSDTRWADTQYF
TRBV10-3	14	TRBJ1-2	-	CAIRGTGAGDGYTF
TRBV15	16	TRBJ1-1	-	CATSRDLGPADTEAFF